One sample yielded the 14 T cell receptor beta chains listed below, sequenced in a study of CD8 T cells in ankylosing spondylitis. TCRdb reanalysed the 5' RACE reads using MiXCR and keeps one entry per CDR3 protein. The data show some 350,000 distinct CDR3 sequences, with approximately 15% seen just once and approximately 1% held by the top ten. Sequenced input: blood, either unsorted or a sorted T cell fraction (not recorded which). These receptors were taken from a male donor with ankylosing spondylitis or in good health (not recorded which).

The genes are TRBV7-9 and TRBJ1-2; D unclear. CDR3 size: 13 residues. Germline loops: CDR1 SEHNR, CDR2 FQNEAQ (reference sequence). Trimming pared 2 bases from V and 0 bases from J, leaving 4 bases between. CDR3 region: CASSLSTNYGYTF. The CDR3 DNA is TGTGCCAGCAGCTTAAGCACTAACTATGGCTACACCTTC.

This rearrangement joins TRBV4-1 to TRBJ2-1; a possible D gene is TRBD2 (6 bases). The CDR3 has 15 amino acids. The V and J ends lost 1 base and 4 bases respectively, with 11 bases between them. Germline CDR1 and CDR2: MGHRA and YSYEKL. The CDR3: CASSQAGVGYNEQFF. As DNA, the CDR3 is TGCGCCAGCAGCCAAGCGGGAGTCGGGTACAATGAGCAGTTCTTC.

This clonotype was counted a few times. The chain couples TRBV12-3 or TRBV12-4 to TRBJ2-5, with D perhaps matching TRBD2 (6 bases). The CDR3 runs to 15 residues. V lost 6 bases and J lost 0, with 14 bases in between. The CDR3 region is CASSPLRDYQETQYF. Here the CDR3 DNA reads TGTGCCAGCAGCCCCCTCCGGGACTACCAAGAGACCCAGTACTTC.

This clonotype was found many times. A read error may account for a junction end that differs from germline. The chain carries TRBV4-1 and TRBJ2-1, with D possibly matching TRBD1 (6 bases). The germline V gene encodes CDR1 MGHRA and CDR2 YSYEKL. The CDR3 runs to 15 residues. DNA for the CDR3: TGTGCCAGCAGCCAAGGGGGAAGCTCCTACAATGAGCAGTTCTTC. It is translated as CASSQGGSSYNEQFF.

Many counts were recorded for this clonotype. The chain employs TRBV5-1 and TRBJ2-3; 8 positions agree with TRBD2. With 1 base clipped from V and 3 bases from J, the junction kept 4 bases outside the gene matches. Germline assignment: CDR1 SGHRS and CDR2 YFSETQ. The length of the CDR3 is 15 residues. The DNA for the CDR3 is TGCGCCAGCAGCTTGAGCGGGAGAATGACAGATACGCAGTATTTT. This gives the protein CASSLSGRMTDTQYF.

This clonotype was observed a handful of times. The gene calls are TRBV5-1 and TRBJ2-2; D is unresolved. Germline-derived CDR1 and CDR2 are SGHRS and YFSETQ. The V end lost 7 bases, the J end lost 3 bases, and 7 bases lay between the germline ends. The CDR3 is 12 residues long. The CDR3 region has the DNA TGCGCCAGCCGCCCCGACACCGGGGAGCTGTTTTTT. Residues: CASRPDTGELFF.

V and J are TRBV6-2 or TRBV6-3 and TRBJ1-2, with a tentative D call TRBD1 (6 bases). The CDR3 has 15 residues. Germline values: CDR1 MNHEY, CDR2 SVGEGT. V lost 0 bases, J lost 6 bases, and 14 bases lay in between. DNA for the CDR3: TGTGCCAGCAGTTACTCGTACGGGGGGGCAAATGGCTACACCTTC. This gives the protein CASSYSYGGANGYTF.

Here the CDR3 reads CASSQVRFATGELFF. Written as DNA, the CDR3 is TGCGCCAGCAGCCAAGTTAGATTCGCCACCGGGGAGCTGTTTTTT. The genes are TRBV4-1 and TRBJ2-2; D is undetermined. From germline, CDR1 is MGHRA and CDR2 YSYEKL. Trimming left V 1 base short and J 4 bases short, with 10 bases between. This CDR3 spans 15 amino acids.

The V gene is TRBV29-1, the J gene TRBJ1-2; D is perhaps TRBD1 (5 bases). The germline CDR1 and CDR2 sequences are SQVTM and ANQGSEA. V shed 6 bases and J shed 4 bases, with 15 bases lying between them. This CDR3 is 13 amino acids long. Here the CDR3 reads CSVVLREAYGYTF. The DNA for the CDR3 is TGCAGCGTCGTCCTCAGGGAGGCCTATGGCTACACCTTC.

The chain couples TRBV10-3 to TRBJ2-1; 7 bases match TRBD1. The CDR3 spans 12 residues. Trimming took 2 bases from V and 11 from J; bases not matched to a gene: 3. Germline CDR1 reads ENHRY; CDR2 reads SYGVKD. The CDR3 region has the DNA TGTGCCATCAGTGAGCAGGGGGATCAGCAGTTCTTC. Protein: CAISEQGDQQFF.

This clonotype was counted a few times. V usage is TRBV6-1 and J usage is TRBJ1-2; 11 bases are shared with TRBD1. The trim removed 0 bases at V and 6 bases at J, leaving 12 bases unmatched. The CDR3 consists of 18 residues. Germline assignment: CDR1 MNHNS and CDR2 SASEGT. The CDR3 region is CASSEARTGGADLNGYTF. Here the CDR3 DNA reads TGTGCCAGCAGTGAAGCCCGGACAGGGGGCGCGGACCTCAATGGCTACACCTTC.

The chain employs TRBV10-3 and TRBJ2-3; D is unresolved. V lost 4 bases and J lost 4, with 6 bases in between. CDR3 length: 12 residues. Germline V gives CDR1 ENHRY, CDR2 SYGVKD. The CDR3 reads CAISGNADTQYF. DNA for the CDR3: TGTGCCATCAGTGGGAATGCAGATACGCAGTATTTT.

The rearrangement uses TRBV4-1 and TRBJ1-4, with D hard to call. CDR1 MGHRA and CDR2 YSYEKL come from the germline V gene. CDR3 size: 16 residues. V was trimmed by 0 bases and J by 0 bases, leaving 8 bases between them. CDR3: CASSQDGPATNEKLFF. The CDR3 DNA reads as TGCGCCAGCAGCCAAGATGGTCCAGCAACTAATGAAAAACTGTTTTTT.

A few counts support this clonotype. This chain joins TRBV11-2 and TRBJ2-7; D is uncertain. Deletions cut 0 bases from V and 6 bases from J, with 18 bases between. The CDR3 runs 16 residues. Germline-derived CDR1 and CDR2 are SGHAT and FQNNGV. The CDR3 DNA sequence: TGTGCCAGCAGCTTAGATATTGGCAGACCACCCCTCGAGCAGTACTTC. Its protein is CASSLDIGRPPLEQYF.